This entry is about one T cell receptor (beta chain). Its antigen is still unknown. CDR3 length: 11 residues. Germline values: CDR1 SGHRS, CDR2 YFSETQ. The record originates from a study of siplizumab effects on memory and regulatory T cells. About 10^5 TCR templates were assayed per sample. Repertoires were generated with immunoSEQ multiplex PCR, while TCRdb's copy carries only in-frame clones and drops some. The sample holds 95,000 to 110,000 clones, nearly 95% seen once. Whole-study results and caveats: A mean of roughly 70% of mappable alloreactive CD4+ clones were Treg-derived with siplizumab, compared with about 30% in controls.

This sequence was found in a human donor in good health. Sequenced input: Tregs sorted from blood. The chain couples TRBV5-1 to TRBJ2-5, with D perhaps matching TRBD2 (5 bases). The DNA end is more similar to TRBJ2-7, so the J call may be wrong. CDR3 sequence reads: CASSRDYEQYF. CDR3 in DNA: TGCGCCAGCAGCCGGGATTACGAGCAGTACTTC.